These T cell receptor beta chains were read from a single sample in a study of cytomegalovirus exposure and HLA in healthy donors. TCRdb's table, derived via immunoSEQ multiplex PCR, lists solely in-frame clones and lacks some. In total, the table holds 130,000 or so clones. The specimen sequenced was PBMCs. The receptor set was obtained from a woman between 40 and 50 years old in good health and CMV-seronegative. The CDR3 runs from the conserved cysteine through the conserved F or W. A D gene is named only where the DNA matches it firmly.

cdr3_length d_call j_call v_call cdr3_nt cdr3_aa
13 . TRBJ2-3 TRBV5-1 TGCGCCAGCAGCTTGCCGGTGCCAGATACGCAGTATTTT CASSLPVPDTQYF
16 TRBD1 TRBJ1-3 TRBV7-9 TGTGCCAGCAGCTTGGGGGACAGGGGACGCCGGGACACCATATATTTT CASSLGDRGRRDTIYF
14 . TRBJ2-7 TRBV4-3 TGCGCCAGCAGCCAAAGGGGGGGCCATGGCGAGCAGTACTTC CASSQRGGHGEQYF
15 TRBD2 TRBJ2-3 TRBV6-5 TGTGCCAGCAGCTGGGAGCGGGGGAAGCCAGATACGCAGTATTTT CASSWERGKPDTQYF
12 . TRBJ1-5 TRBV19 TGTGCCAGTAATTCACAGAATCAGCCCCAGCATTTT CASNSQNQPQHF
14 . TRBJ1-2 TRBV7-9 TGTGCCAGCAGCTTAAGACAGTTCAACTATGGCTACACCTTC CASSLRQFNYGYTF
15 . TRBJ2-6 TRBV5-1 TGCGCCAGCAGCTTGGGGGCCTCTGGGGCCAACGTCCTGACTTTC CASSLGASGANVLTF
14 . TRBJ1-1 TRBV7-9 TGTGCCAGCAGCTTATACAGCCAGGACACTGAAGCTTTCTTT CASSLYSQDTEAFF
14 . TRBJ1-6 TRBV29-1 TGCAGCGTTGCGGATGGACAAGAAAATTCACCCCTCCACTTT CSVADGQENSPLHF
14 TRBD1 TRBJ1-4 TRBV7-9 TGTGCCAGCAGCTTAGTAGGGGGCAGGGAAAAACTGTTTTTT CASSLVGGREKLFF
15 . TRBJ2-6 TRBV6-4 TGTGCCACGATCACCCCAGGGGCTGGGGCCAACGTCCTGACTTTC CATITPGAGANVLTF
14 TRBD1 TRBJ2-7 TRBV5-1 TGCGCCAGCAGCTCTAACAGGGGTGGTTACGAGCAGTACTTC CASSSNRGGYEQYF
14 . TRBJ1-5 TRBV19 TGTGCCAGTAGTCCTCGGGACGGACTAAGGCCCCAGCATTTT CASSPRDGLRPQHF
13 . TRBJ2-5 TRBV5-1 TGCGCCAGCAGCTTGGGCGGGGAAGAGACCCAGTACTTC CASSLGGEETQYF
13 TRBD1 TRBJ2-1 TRBV27 TGTGCCAGCAACCCTACAGGGGACAATGAGCAGTTCTTC CASNPTGDNEQFF
14 . TRBJ2-2 TRBV29-1 TGCAGCGTTTGGGAGGAGCGAAACACCGGGGAGCTGTTTTTT CSVWEERNTGELFF